Detailed here is one TCR beta chain. Its antigen is not known. Produced via immunoSEQ multiplex PCR; TCRdb's table is partial and in-frame only. The sample carries about 130,000 clones, roughly 93% recorded once. The CDR3 is 16 residues long. Trimming shortened V by 4 bases and J by 2 bases, and 17 bases separated the two germline ends. Germline lookup yields CDR1 LGHNA and CDR2 YNFKEQ. These data originate in a study of T cell responses to AZD1222 COVID-19 vaccine. The study's findings and limits: Clonal diversity was possibly underestimated, and white British individuals and females predominated among donors. CD4 TCRs linked to vaccination spanned spike, dominating at 160-218 and 743-854. Elevations in Spike-specific TCR breadth and depth followed administration of two AZD1222 doses. Nearly half of spike-specific TCRs reportedly target unmutated variant regions.

The chain links TRBV4-2 to TRBJ2-5; no definite D call. The receptor comes from an adult in good health. The sequences come from peripheral blood, collected on day 0 of AZD1222 vaccination. The CDR3 region is CASSRASDPVQETQYF. For the CDR3, the DNA is TGTGCCAGCAGCCGAGCCTCGGACCCTGTACAAGAGACCCAGTACTTC.